This T cell receptor (beta chain) was identified during a study of cytomegalovirus exposure and HLA in healthy donors. Overall study findings and caveats: The majority of TCR sequences were rare, yet some public TCRs appeared in many donors. There were a few CMV-associated chains whose specificity for CMV antigens was confirmed in vitro.

A multiplex PCR was run with 60 Vbeta primers and 13 Jbeta primers. In the source study's methods: Later, roughly 77 million unique TCR beta chains were counted in an analysis, and some 10 million of them were shared. Libraries were prepared by immunoSEQ multiplex PCR; TCRdb keeps only in-frame clonotypes and omits some of them. The V and J calls and clone size come from that table; D and trimming were worked out from the DNA. The sample contains around 280,000 clones, 80% to 90% of which appear only once. The CDR3 has 16 residues. The V gene's germline CDR1 is MNHNS and CDR2 SASEGT. V shed 0 bases and J shed 0 bases, with 6 bases lying between them. To note about this clone: Its antigen is still unknown.

The donors (healthy individuals) were bone marrow donors. Sequencing input: PBMCs. This chain joins TRBV6-1 and TRBJ1-6; D is uncertain. The receptor was isolated from a young woman in good health and CMV-seronegative. Here the CDR3 DNA reads TGTGCCAGCAGTGAAGCTAGGAGCTCCTATAATTCACCCCTCCACTTT. This codes for CASSEARSSYNSPLHF.